This TCR beta chain was retrieved from a study of blood T cell repertoires in COVID-19. Under the authors' procedure: It was from reference gene primer amplification that nucleated cell counts were estimated. Assay: immunoSEQ multiplex PCR; the TCRdb copy retains only in-frame clones and omits some. V and J calls and clone size are as listed in that table; D and trimming were resolved from the DNA. Of under 200,000 clones in the sample, approximately 90% were seen once. The CDR3 consists of 14 residues. V was trimmed by 3 bases and J by 3 bases, leaving 12 bases between them. CDR1 and CDR2 (germline): SGHRS, YFSETQ.

V gene TRBV5-1 combines with J gene TRBJ2-5; TRBD1 is a possible D gene (5 bases). This receptor was identified in a woman in her sixties or seventies with COVID-19, enrolled during active disease. Sequencing was performed on peripheral blood. CDR3 loop: CASSSNQGKETQYF. The CDR3 nucleotides are TGCGCCAGCAGCTCGAACCAGGGAAAAGAGACCCAGTACTTC.